This TCR beta chain was sequenced for a study of blood T cell repertoires in COVID-19. Study context: In each case, the material was cDNA or gDNA derived from T cells, B-cell-depleted T cells, or PBMCs.

The length of the CDR3 is 18 residues. V shed 3 bases, J shed 3 bases, and the junction held 11 bases outside the gene matches. CDR1 and CDR2 (germline): LGHDT, YNNKEL (reference sequence). In the source study's methods: Reference gene primer amplification gave nucleated cell count estimates. TCRdb's copy holds only in-frame clones and misses some; the assay was immunoSEQ multiplex PCR. V, J and clone size were drawn from that table, and D and trimming were deduced from the DNA. The sample has 200,000 to 250,000 clones; approximately 81% are singletons. The clonotype was recovered from a man aged 30 to 45 with active or convalescent COVID-19. The rearrangement uses TRBV3-1 (or the pseudogene TRBV3-2) and TRBJ2-3; 11 bases are a match to TRBD2. Sequencing was done on a sample of peripheral blood. The CDR3 DNA sequence: TGTGCCAGCAGCCATAGCGGGAGGGCAGGAGGAAGAACAGATACGCAGTATTTT. This codes for CASSHSGRAGGRTDTQYF.